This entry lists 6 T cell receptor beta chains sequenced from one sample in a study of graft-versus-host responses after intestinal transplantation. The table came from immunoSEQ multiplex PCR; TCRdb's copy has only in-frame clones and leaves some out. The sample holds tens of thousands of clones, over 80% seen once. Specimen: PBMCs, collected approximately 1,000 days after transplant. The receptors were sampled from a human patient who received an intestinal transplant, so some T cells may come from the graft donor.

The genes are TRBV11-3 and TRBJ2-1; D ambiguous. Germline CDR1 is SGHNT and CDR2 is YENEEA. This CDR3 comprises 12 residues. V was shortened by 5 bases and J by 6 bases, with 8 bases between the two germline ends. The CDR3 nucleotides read TGTGCCAGCAGCACCGCGAGCAATGAGCAGTTCTTC. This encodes CASSTASNEQFF.

DNA of the CDR3: TGTGCCAGCAGTTCTCGGGCCGCCGGGAGCGGCTACACCTTC. The encoded protein is CASSSRAAGSGYTF. The gene calls are TRBV6-1 and TRBJ1-2, with unresolved D. The CDR3 sequence is 14 residues long. The V and J ends lost 5 bases and 8 bases respectively, with 18 bases between them. The V gene's germline CDR1 is MNHNS and CDR2 SASEGT.

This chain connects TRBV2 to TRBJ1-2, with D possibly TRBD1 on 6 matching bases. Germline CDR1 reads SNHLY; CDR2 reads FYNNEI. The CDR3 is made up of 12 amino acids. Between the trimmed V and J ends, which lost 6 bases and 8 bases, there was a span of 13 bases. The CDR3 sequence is CASSSNREGYTF. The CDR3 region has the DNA TGTGCCAGCAGCTCAAACAGGGAAGGCTACACCTTC.

This CDR3 is CASSNRAGNTIYF. The DNA for the CDR3 is TGTGCCAGCAGTAACAGGGCTGGAAACACCATATATTTT. V is TRBV2 and J is TRBJ1-3; the D gene is possibly TRBD1 (6 bases). V was trimmed by 5 bases and J by 2 bases, leaving 7 bases between them. Per the germline V gene, CDR1 is SNHLY and CDR2 is FYNNEI. CDR3 length equals 13 residues.

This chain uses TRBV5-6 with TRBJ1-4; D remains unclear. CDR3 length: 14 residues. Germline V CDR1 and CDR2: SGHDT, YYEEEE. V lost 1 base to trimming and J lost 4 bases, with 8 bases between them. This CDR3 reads CASSLRQVNEKLFF. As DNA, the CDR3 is TGTGCCAGCAGCTTGCGGCAGGTTAATGAAAAACTGTTTTTT. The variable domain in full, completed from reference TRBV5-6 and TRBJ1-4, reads DAGVTQSPTHLIKTRGQQVTLRCSPKSGHDTVSWYQQALGQGPQFIFQYYEEEERQRGNFPDRFSGHQFPNYSSELNVNALLLGDSALYLCASSLRQVNEKLFFGSGTQLSVL.

CDR3 protein: CASSLGGILWTGELFF. The CDR3 coding sequence is TGTGCCAGCAGCTTAGGGGGGATTTTATGGACCGGGGAGCTGTTTTTT. This rearrangement joins TRBV7-2 to TRBJ2-2; D possibly uses TRBD1 or TRBD2 (5 bases each). This CDR3 spans 16 amino acids. The germline V and J ends were trimmed by 1 base and 5 bases, with 14 bases remaining between them. The germline V gene encodes CDR1 SGHTA and CDR2 FQGNSA.